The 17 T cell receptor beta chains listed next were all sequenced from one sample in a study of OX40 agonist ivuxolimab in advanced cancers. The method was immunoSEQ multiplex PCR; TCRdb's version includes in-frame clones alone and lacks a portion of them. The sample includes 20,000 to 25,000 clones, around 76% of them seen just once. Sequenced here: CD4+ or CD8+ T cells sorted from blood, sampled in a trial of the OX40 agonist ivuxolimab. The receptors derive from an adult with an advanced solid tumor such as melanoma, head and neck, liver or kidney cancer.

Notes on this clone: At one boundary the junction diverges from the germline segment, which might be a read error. The DNA for the CDR3 is TGTGCCAGCAGCCCGGGTGAAACCCAAACCCGGTACTTC. This translates into CASSPGETQTRYF. This chain joins TRBV7-2 and TRBJ2-5; D gene ambiguous. CDR3 length: 13 residues. Germline V gene lookup returns CDR1 SGHTA and CDR2 FQGNSA.

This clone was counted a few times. In nucleotides, the CDR3 is TGTGCCAGCAGAGGGCAGGCGAACACTGAAGCTTTCTTT. The encoded protein is CASRGQANTEAFF. The rearrangement joins TRBV7-9 to TRBJ1-1; D remains unclear. There are 13 residues in the CDR3. The V gene lost 6 bases and the J gene lost 1 base, with 9 bases spanning the gap. Germline assignment: CDR1 SEHNR and CDR2 FQNEAQ (reference sequence). Variable domain in full (rest from reference TRBV7-9 and TRBJ1-1): DTGVSQNPRHKITKRGQNVTFRCDPISEHNRLYWYRQTLGQGPEFLTYFQNEAQLEKSRLLSDRFSAERPKGSFSTLEIQRTEQGDSAMYLCASRGQANTEAFFGQGTRLTVV.

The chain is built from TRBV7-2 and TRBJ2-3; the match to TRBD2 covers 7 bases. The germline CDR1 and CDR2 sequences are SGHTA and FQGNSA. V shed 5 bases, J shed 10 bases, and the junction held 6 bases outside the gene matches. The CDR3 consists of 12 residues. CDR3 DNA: TGTGCCAGCAGCCAACGGGAGGATGCGCAGTATTTT. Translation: CASSQREDAQYF.

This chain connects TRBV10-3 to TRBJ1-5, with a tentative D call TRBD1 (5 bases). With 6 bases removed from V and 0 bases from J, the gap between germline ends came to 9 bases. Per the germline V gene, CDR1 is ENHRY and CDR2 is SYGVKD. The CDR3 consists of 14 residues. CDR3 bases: TGTGCCATCAGACCAGACAGTAGCAATCAGCCCCAGCATTTT. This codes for CAIRPDSSNQPQHF.

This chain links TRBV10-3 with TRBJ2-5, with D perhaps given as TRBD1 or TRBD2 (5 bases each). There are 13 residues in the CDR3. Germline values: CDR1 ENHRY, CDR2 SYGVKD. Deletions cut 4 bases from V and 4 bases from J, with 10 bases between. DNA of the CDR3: TGTGCCATCAGTGGGGACGTCCCAGAGACCCAGTACTTC. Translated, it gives CAISGDVPETQYF.

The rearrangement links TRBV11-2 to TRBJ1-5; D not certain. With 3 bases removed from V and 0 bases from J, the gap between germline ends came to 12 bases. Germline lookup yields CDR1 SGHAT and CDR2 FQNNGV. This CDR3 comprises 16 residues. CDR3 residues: CASSFTATYSNQPQHF. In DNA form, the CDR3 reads TGTGCCAGCAGCTTTACAGCCACCTATAGCAATCAGCCCCAGCATTTT.

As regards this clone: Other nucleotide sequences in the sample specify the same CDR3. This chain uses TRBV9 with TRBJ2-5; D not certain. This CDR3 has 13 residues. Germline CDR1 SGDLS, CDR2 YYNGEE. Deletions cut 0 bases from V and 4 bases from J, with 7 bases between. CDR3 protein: CASSVARGETQYF. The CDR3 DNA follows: TGTGCCAGCAGCGTAGCTCGAGGAGAGACCCAGTACTTC.

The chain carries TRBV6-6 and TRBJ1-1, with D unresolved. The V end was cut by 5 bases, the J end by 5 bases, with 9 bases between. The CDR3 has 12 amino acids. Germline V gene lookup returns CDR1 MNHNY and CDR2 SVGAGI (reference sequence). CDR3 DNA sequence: TGTGCCAGCAGTCAAAGCGGTACTGAAGCTTTCTTT. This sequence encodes CASSQSGTEAFF.

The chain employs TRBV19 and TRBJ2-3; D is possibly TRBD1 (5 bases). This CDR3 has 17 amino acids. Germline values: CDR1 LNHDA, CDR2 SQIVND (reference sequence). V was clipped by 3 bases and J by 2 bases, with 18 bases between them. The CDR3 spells CASSISLGAGITDTQYF. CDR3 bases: TGTGCCAGTAGTATTTCCCTTGGGGCAGGGATCACAGATACGCAGTATTTT.

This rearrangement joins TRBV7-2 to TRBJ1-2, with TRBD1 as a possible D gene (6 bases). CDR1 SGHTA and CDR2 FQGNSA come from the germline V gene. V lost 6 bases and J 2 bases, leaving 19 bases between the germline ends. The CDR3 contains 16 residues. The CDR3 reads CASSFPRDNRNYGYTF. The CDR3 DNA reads TGTGCCAGCAGTTTTCCTCGGGACAATAGGAACTATGGCTACACCTTC.

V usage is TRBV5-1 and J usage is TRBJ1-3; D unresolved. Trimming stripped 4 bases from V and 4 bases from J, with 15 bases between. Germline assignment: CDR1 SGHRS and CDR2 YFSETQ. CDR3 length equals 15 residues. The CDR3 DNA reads TGCGCCAGCAGCGAGTCACTGGGTGAGGGAAACACCATATATTTT. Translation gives CASSESLGEGNTIYF.

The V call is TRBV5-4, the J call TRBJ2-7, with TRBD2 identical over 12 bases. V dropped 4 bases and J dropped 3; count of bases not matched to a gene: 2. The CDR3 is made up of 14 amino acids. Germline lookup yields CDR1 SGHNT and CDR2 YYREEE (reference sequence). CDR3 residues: CASSKTSGGYEQYF. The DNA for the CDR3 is TGTGCCAGCAGCAAGACTAGCGGGGGCTACGAGCAGTACTTC.

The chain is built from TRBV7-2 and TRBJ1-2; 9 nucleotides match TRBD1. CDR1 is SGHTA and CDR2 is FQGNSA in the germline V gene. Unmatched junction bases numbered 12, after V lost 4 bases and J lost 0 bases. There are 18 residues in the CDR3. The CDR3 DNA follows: TGTGCCAGCAGCTCAGAACTGACAGGGGGGGTAGCTAACTATGGCTACACCTTC. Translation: CASSSELTGGVANYGYTF.

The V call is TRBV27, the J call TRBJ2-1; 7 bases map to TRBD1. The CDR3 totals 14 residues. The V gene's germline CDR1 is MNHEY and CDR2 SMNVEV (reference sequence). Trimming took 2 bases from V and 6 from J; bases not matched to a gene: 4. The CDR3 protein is CASSLKGAGNEQFF. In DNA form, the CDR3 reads TGTGCCAGCAGTTTAAAGGGGGCGGGCAATGAGCAGTTCTTC.

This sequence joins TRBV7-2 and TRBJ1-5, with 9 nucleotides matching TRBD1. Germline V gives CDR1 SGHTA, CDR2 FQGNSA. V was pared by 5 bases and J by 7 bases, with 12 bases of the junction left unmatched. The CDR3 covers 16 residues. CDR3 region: CASSPPGQGFGQPQHF. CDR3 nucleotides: TGTGCCAGCAGCCCTCCGGGACAGGGTTTCGGGCAGCCCCAGCATTTT.

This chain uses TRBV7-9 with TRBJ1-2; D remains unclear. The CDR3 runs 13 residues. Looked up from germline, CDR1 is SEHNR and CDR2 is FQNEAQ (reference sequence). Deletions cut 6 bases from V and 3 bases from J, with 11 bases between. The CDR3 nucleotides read TGTGCCAGCAGGCGTAGCTCGGACTATGGCTACACCTTC. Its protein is CASRRSSDYGYTF. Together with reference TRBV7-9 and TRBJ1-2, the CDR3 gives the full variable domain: DTGVSQNPRHKITKRGQNVTFRCDPISEHNRLYWYRQTLGQGPEFLTYFQNEAQLEKSRLLSDRFSAERPKGSFSTLEIQRTEQGDSAMYLCASRRSSDYGYTFGSGTRLTVV.

The CDR3 DNA reads as TGTGCCAGCAGCCCTGGTATGAGCGGGAGCACAGATACGCAGTATTTT. Its protein product is CASSPGMSGSTDTQYF. V is TRBV9 and J is TRBJ2-3, with TRBD2 as a possible D gene (6 bases). The CDR3 spans 16 residues. CDR1 and CDR2 from the germline V gene are SGDLS and YYNGEE. Trimming took 4 bases from V and 0 from J, leaving 15 bases between them. The entire variable domain, with the rest obtained from reference TRBV9 and TRBJ2-3, is as follows: DSGVTQTPKHLITATGQRVTLRCSPRSGDLSVYWYQQSLDQGLQFLIQYYNGEERAKGNILERFSAQQFPDLHSELNLSSLELGDSALYFCASSPGMSGSTDTQYFGPGTRLTVL.